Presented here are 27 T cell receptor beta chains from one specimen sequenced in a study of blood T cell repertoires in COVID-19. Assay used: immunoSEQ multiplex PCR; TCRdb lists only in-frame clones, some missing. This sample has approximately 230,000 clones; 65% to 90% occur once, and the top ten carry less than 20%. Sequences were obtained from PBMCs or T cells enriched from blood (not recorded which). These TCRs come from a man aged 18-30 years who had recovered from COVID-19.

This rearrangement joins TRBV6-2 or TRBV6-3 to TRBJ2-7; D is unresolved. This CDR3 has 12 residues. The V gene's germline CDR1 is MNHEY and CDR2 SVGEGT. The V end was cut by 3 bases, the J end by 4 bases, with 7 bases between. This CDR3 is CASSYIPYEQYF. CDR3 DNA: TGTGCCAGCAGTTATATCCCGTACGAGCAGTACTTC.

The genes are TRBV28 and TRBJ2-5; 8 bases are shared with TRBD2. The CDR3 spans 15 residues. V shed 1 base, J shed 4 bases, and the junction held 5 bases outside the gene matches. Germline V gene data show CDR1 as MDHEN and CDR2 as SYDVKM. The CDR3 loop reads CASSLYAGGGETQYF. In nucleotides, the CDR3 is TGTGCCAGCAGTTTATACGCGGGAGGAGGAGAGACCCAGTACTTC.

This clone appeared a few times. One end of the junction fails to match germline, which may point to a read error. In nucleotides, the CDR3 is TGCTCTACCGGACAGGCGGGCACTGAAGCTTTCTTT. This codes for CSTGQAGTEAFF. This chain uses TRBV19 with TRBJ1-1; 7 positions agree with TRBD1. The CDR3 length is 12 residues. Germline CDR1 LNHDA, CDR2 SQIVND (reference sequence).

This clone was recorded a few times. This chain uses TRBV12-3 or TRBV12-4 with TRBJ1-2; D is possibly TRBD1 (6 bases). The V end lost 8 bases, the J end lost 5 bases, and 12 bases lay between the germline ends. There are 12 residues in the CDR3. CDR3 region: CASARTAYGYTF. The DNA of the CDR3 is TGTGCCAGCGCTAGGACAGCATATGGCTACACCTTC.

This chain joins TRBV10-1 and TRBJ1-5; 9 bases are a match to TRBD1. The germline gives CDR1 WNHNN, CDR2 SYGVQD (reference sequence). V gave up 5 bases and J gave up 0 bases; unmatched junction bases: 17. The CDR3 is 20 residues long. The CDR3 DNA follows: TGCGCCAGCAGTCGAAGATCCGGGACAGGGAAGCTTTTTAGCAATCAGCCCCAGCATTTT. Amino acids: CASSRRSGTGKLFSNQPQHF.

In DNA form, the CDR3 reads TGTGCCAGCAGCCAATACGGCAGGGGGCCCCAAGAGACCCAGTACTTC. As protein: CASSQYGRGPQETQYF. This chain connects TRBV3-1 (or the pseudogene TRBV3-2) to TRBJ2-5; 8 nucleotides agree with TRBD1. CDR3 size: 16 residues. Losses at the gene ends were 2 bases for V and 1 base for J; bases not matched to a gene: 6. Germline V gene lookup returns CDR1 LGHDT and CDR2 YNNKEL (reference sequence).

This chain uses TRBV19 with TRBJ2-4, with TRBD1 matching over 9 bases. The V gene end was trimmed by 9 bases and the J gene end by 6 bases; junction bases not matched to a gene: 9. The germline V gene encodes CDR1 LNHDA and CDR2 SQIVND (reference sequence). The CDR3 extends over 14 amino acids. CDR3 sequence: CASAGTGIGNIQYF. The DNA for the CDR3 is TGTGCCAGCGCCGGGACAGGGATCGGAAACATTCAGTACTTC.

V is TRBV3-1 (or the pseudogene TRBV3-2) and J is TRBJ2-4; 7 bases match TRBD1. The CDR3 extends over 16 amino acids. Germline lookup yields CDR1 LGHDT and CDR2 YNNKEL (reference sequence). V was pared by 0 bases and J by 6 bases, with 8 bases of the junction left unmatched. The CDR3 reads CASSQEGQLLLNIQYF. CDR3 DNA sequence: TGTGCCAGCAGCCAAGAGGGACAGTTACTATTAAACATTCAGTACTTC.

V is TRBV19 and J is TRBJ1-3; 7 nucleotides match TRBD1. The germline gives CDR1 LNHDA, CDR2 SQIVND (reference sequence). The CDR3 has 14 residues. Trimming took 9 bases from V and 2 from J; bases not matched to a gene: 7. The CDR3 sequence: CASRKGATGNTIYF. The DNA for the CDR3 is TGTGCCAGCCGAAAGGGGGCTACTGGAAACACCATATATTTT. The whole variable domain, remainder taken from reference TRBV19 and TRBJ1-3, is DGGITQSPKYLFRKEGQNVTLSCEQNLNHDAMYWYRQDPGQGLRLIYYSQIVNDFQKGDIAEGYSVSREKKESFPLTVTSAQKNPTAFYLCASRKGATGNTIYFGEGSWLTVV.

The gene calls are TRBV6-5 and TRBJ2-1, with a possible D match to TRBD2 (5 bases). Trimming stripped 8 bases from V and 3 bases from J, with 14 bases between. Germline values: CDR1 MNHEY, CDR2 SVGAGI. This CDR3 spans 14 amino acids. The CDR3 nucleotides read TGTGCCAGCCATGCATTCAGCGGCTACAATGAGCAGTTCTTC. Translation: CASHAFSGYNEQFF.

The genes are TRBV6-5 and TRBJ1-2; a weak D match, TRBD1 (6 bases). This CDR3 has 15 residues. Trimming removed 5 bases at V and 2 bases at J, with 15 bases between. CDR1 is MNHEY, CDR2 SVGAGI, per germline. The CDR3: CASSPQGIPNYGYTF. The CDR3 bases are TGTGCCAGCAGTCCTCAGGGGATCCCCAACTATGGCTACACCTTC.

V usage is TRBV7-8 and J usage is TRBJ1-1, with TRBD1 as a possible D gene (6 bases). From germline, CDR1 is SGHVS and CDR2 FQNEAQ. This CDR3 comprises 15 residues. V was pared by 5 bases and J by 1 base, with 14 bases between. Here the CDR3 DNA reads TGTGCCAGCAGCCGCTGGGGGCAAGGGAACACTGAAGCTTTCTTT. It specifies CASSRWGQGNTEAFF.

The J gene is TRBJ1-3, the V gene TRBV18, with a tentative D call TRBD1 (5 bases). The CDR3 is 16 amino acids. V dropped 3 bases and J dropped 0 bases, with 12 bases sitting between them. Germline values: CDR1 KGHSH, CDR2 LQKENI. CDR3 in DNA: TGTGCCAGCTCACCGGGACTTCTAAGCTCTGGAAACACCATATATTTT. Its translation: CASSPGLLSSGNTIYF.

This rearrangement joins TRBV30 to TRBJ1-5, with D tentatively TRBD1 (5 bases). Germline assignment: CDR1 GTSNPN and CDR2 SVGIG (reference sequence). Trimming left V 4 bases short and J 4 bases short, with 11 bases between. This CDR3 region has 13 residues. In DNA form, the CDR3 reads TGTGCCTGGAACTCCGGGGGAAATCAGCCCCAGCATTTT. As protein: CAWNSGGNQPQHF. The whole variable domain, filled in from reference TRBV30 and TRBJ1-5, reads SQTIHQWPATLVQPVGSPLSLECTVEGTSNPNLYWYRQAAGRGLQLLFYSVGIGQISSEVPQNLSASRPQDRQFILSSKKLLLSDSGFYLCAWNSGGNQPQHFGDGTRLSIL.

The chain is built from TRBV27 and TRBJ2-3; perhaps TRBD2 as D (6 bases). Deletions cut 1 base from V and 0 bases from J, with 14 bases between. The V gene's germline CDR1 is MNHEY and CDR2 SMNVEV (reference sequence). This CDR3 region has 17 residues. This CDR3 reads CASSLWASATSTDTQYF. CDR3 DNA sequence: TGTGCCAGCAGTTTATGGGCTAGCGCAACTAGCACAGATACGCAGTATTTT.

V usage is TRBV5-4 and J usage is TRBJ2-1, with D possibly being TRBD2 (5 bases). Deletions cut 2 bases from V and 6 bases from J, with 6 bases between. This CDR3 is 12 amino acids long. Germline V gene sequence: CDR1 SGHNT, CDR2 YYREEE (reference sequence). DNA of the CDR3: TGTGCCAGCAGCTTACTAGGCAATGAGCAGTTCTTC. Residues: CASSLLGNEQFF.

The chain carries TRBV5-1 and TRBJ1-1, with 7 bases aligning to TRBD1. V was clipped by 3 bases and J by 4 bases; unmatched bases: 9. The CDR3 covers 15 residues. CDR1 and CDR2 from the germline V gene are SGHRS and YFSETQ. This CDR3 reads CASSYTGASGTEAFF. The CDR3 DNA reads TGCGCCAGCAGCTACACAGGGGCCTCGGGCACTGAAGCTTTCTTT.

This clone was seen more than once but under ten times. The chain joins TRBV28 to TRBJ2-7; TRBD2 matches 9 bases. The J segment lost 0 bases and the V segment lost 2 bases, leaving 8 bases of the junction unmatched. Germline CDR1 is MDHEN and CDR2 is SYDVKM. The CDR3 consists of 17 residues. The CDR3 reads CASSLPGSGSLSYEQYF. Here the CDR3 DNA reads TGTGCCAGCAGTTTACCCGGTAGCGGGAGCCTCTCCTACGAGCAGTACTTC.

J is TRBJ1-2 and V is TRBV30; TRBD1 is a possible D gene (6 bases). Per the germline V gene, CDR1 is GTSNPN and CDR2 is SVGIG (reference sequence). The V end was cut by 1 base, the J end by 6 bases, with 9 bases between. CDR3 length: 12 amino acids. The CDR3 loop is CAWSGSGDGYTF. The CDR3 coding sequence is TGTGCCTGGAGTGGCTCAGGGGATGGCTACACCTTC. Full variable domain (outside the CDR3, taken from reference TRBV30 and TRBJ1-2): SQTIHQWPATLVQPVGSPLSLECTVEGTSNPNLYWYRQAAGRGLQLLFYSVGIGQISSEVPQNLSASRPQDRQFILSSKKLLLSDSGFYLCAWSGSGDGYTFGSGTRLTVV.

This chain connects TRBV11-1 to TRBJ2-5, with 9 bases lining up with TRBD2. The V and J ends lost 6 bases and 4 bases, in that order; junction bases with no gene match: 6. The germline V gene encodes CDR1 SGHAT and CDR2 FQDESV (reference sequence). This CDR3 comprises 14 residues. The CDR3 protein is CASSTGLARETQYF. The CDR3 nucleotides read TGTGCCAGCAGTACCGGACTAGCGCGAGAGACCCAGTACTTC. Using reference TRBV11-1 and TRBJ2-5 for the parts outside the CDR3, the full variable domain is EAEVAQSPRYKITEKSQAVAFWCDPISGHATLYWYRQILGQGPELLVQFQDESVVDDSQLPKDRFSAERLKGVDSTLKIQPAELGDSAMYLCASSTGLARETQYFGPGTRLLVL.

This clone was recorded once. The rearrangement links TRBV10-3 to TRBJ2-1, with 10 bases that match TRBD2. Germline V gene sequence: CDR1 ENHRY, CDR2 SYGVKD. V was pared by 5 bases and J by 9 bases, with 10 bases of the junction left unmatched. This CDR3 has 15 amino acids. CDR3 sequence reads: CAISRSGRALGEQFF. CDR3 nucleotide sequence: TGTGCCATCAGTAGGAGCGGGAGGGCCTTGGGTGAGCAGTTCTTC.

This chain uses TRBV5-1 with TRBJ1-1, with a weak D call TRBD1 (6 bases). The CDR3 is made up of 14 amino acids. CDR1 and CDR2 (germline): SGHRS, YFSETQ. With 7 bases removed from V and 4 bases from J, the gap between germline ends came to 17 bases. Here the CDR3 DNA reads TGCGCCAGCCGATTACAGGGTTTAGGCACTGAAGCTTTCTTT. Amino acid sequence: CASRLQGLGTEAFF.

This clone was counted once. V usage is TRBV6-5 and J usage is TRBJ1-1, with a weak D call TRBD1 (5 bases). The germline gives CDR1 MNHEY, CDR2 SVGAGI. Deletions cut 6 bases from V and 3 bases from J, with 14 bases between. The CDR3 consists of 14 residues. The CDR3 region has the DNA TGTGCCAGCAGCGCCGCGGGGGGAGACACTGAAGCTTTCTTT. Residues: CASSAAGGDTEAFF.

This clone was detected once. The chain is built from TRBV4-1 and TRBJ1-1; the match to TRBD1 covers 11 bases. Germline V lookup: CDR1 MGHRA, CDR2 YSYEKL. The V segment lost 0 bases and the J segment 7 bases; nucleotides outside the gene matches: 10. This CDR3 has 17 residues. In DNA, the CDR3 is TGCGCCAGCAGCCAAGATCCGGGACAGGGGGTTCCTAATGAAGCTTTCTTT. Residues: CASSQDPGQGVPNEAFF.

The CDR3 is CAWKIQGHSSGPLHF. The CDR3 region has the DNA TGTGCCTGGAAAATCCAGGGACATTCTAGTGGACCCCTCCACTTT. The rearrangement joins TRBV30 to TRBJ1-6, with D maybe TRBD1 (6 bases). The CDR3 length is 15 residues. Germline V lookup: CDR1 GTSNPN, CDR2 SVGIG (reference sequence). Trimming took off 4 bases at V and 12 bases at J, with 22 bases between the two ends.

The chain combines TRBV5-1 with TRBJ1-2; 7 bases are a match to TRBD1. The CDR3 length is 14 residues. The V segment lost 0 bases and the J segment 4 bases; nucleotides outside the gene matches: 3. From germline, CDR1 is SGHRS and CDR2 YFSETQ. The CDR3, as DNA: TGCGCCAGCAGCTTGGGGGGACAGACCTATGGCTACACCTTC. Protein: CASSLGGQTYGYTF. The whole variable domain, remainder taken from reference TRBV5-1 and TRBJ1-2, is KAGVTQTPRYLIKTRGQQVTLSCSPISGHRSVSWYQQTPGQGLQFLFEYFSETQRNKGNFPGRFSGRQFSNSRSEMNVSTLELGDSALYLCASSLGGQTYGYTFGSGTRLTVV.

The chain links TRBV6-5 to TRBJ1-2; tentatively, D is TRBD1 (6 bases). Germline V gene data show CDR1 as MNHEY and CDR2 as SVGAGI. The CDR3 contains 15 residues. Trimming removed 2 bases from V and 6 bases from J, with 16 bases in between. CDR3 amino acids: CASSYTPTGYHGYTF. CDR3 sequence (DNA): TGTGCCAGCAGTTACACGCCAACAGGGTATCATGGCTACACCTTC.